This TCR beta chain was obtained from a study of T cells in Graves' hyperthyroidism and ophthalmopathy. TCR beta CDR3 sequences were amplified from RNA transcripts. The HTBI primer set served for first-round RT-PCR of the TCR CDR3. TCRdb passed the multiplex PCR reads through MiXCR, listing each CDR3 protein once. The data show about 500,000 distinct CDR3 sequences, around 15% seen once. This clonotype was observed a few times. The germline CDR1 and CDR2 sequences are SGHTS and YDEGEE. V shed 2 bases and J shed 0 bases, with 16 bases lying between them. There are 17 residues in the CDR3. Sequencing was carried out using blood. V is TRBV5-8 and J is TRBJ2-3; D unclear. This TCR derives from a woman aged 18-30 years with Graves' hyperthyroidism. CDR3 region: CASSFDFPSSSTDTQYF. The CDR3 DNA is TGTGCCAGCAGCTTTGACTTCCCATCTTCTAGCACAGATACGCAGTATTTT.